These T cell receptor beta chains were read from a single sample in a study of T cells after yellow fever vaccination. TCRdb used MiXCR to reprocess the 5' RACE reads, holding one entry per CDR3 protein. This sample has some 300,000 distinct CDR3 sequences; less than 9.5% occur once, and the top ten carry about 3.5%. The sample in question was CD4+ T cells sorted from PBMCs, obtained 5 days after the yellow fever booster vaccination. The receptors derive from a young man who received the YFV17D yellow fever vaccine. Each CDR3 is given with its conserved first and last residue. A D gene is named only where the DNA matches it firmly. The size entry is marked missing in some rows and otherwise reads once, few, many or a size class.

TRBV2	TRBJ1-1	few	NA	TGTGCCAGCAGTGCCTTGAGTCTGGCGAACACTGAAGCTTTCTTT	CASSALSLANTEAFF
TRBV6-5	TRBJ2-3	NA	NA	TGTGCCAGCGCGGCAGGGGATCGCACAGATACGCAGTATTTT	CASAAGDRTDTQYF
TRBV7-2	TRBJ2-3	NA	NA	TGTGCCAGCAGCCTGGGGATAGCAGGCACAGATACGCAGTATTTT	CASSLGIAGTDTQYF
TRBV6-5	TRBJ1-5	many	TRBD1	TGTGCCAGCAGTTCGGGACAGGGAGGTCAGCCCCAGCATTTT	CASSSGQGGQPQHF
TRBV20-1	TRBJ1-5	NA	NA	TGCAGTGCCAGACCCGACAGCAATCAGCCCCAGCATTTT	CSARPDSNQPQHF
TRBV12-3/TRBV12-4	TRBJ1-6	NA	NA	TGTGCCAGCAGTTTGGCTGAGGGTGCCCCTAGTTCACCCCTCCACTTT	CASSLAEGAPSSPLHF
TRBV12-3/TRBV12-4	TRBJ2-1	few	TRBD1	TGTGCCAGCAGTCACATTTTGGGACAGGGCCCCAATGAGCAGTTCTTC	CASSHILGQGPNEQFF
TRBV5-6	TRBJ1-2	few	NA	TGTGCCAGCAGCATCGGACGTCCCTATGGCTACACCTTC	CASSIGRPYGYTF
TRBV28	TRBJ1-3	NA	NA	TGTGCCAGCAGTTTGATTGGGAGGGCCCGCTCTGGAAACACCATATATTTT	CASSLIGRARSGNTIYF
TRBV7-9	TRBJ2-1	many	TRBD2	TGTGCCAGCAGCTCATCGCTAGCGGGAACCTACAATGAGCAGTTCTTC	CASSSSLAGTYNEQFF
TRBV20-1	TRBJ2-2	few	NA	TGCAGTGCCATACAAAGGACAGTTACCGGGGAGCTGTTTTTT	CSAIQRTVTGELFF
TRBV20-1	TRBJ2-3	NA	TRBD2	TGCAGTGCTAGAGATAGGGCGGGGGCAGATACGCAGTATTTT	CSARDRAGADTQYF
TRBV18	TRBJ2-7	many	NA	TGTGCCAGCTCATCGCAGGGGCAATCCTACGAGCAGTACTTC	CASSSQGQSYEQYF
TRBV10-1	TRBJ2-3	few	TRBD1	TGCGCCAGCAGAATGGGACAGGGGGCATCAGATACGCAGTATTTT	CASRMGQGASDTQYF
TRBV15	TRBJ1-1	NA	NA	TGTGCCACCAGCAGAGCAGGAATCACTGAAGCTTTCTTT	CATSRAGITEAFF
TRBV5-1	TRBJ2-5	few	NA	TGCGCCAGCAGCTCCGAGACGGAGACCCAGTACTTC	CASSSETETQYF
TRBV7-8	TRBJ1-1	many	NA	TGTGCCAGCAGCTCCCCCCGAGGGCTTGAAGCTTTCTTT	CASSSPRGLEAFF
TRBV5-4	TRBJ2-3	many	TRBD1	TGTGCCAGCAGCTTGACAGGGGGGGATACGCAGTATTTT	CASSLTGGDTQYF
TRBV30	TRBJ1-1	few	TRBD1	TGTGCCTGGGTGACAGGGGGCTTCACTGAAGCTTTCTTT	CAWVTGGFTEAFF
TRBV7-2	TRBJ2-5	many	TRBD1	TGTGCCAGCAGCCCACAGGGGTGGGAGACCCAGTACTTC	CASSPQGWETQYF
TRBV12-3/TRBV12-4	TRBJ2-7	few	TRBD1	TGTGCCAGCAGTTTCAGGGGGCTAGGGGAGCAGTACTTC	CASSFRGLGEQYF
TRBV16	TRBJ2-7	few	NA	TGTGCCAGCAGCCGGACATTTTCCTACGAGCAGTACTTC	CASSRTFSYEQYF
TRBV20-1	TRBJ2-7	many	TRBD1	TGCAGCGTTATGCGACAGGGGGTCTCCTACGAGCAGTACTTC	CSVMRQGVSYEQYF
TRBV12-3/TRBV12-4	TRBJ2-1	many	TRBD2	TGTGCCAGCAGACCCGCCGGGACTAGCGGGTCTAATGAGCAGTTCTTC	CASRPAGTSGSNEQFF
TRBV4-3	TRBJ2-3	few	NA	TGCGCCAGCAGCCAATTGGATAGTACGCAGTATTTT	CASSQLDSTQYF
TRBV10-3	TRBJ1-6	few	TRBD1	TGTGCCATCAGTGAGTGGGACAGTGTCACCCTCCACTTT	CAISEWDSVTLHF
TRBV4-3	TRBJ1-6	few	NA	TGCGCCAGCAGCCAAAAATTGGCCAGCTCTGGGTCACCCCTCCACTTT	CASSQKLASSGSPLHF
TRBV15	TRBJ2-3	NA	TRBD2	TGTGCCACCAGCAGTCTGCGGGGGGTTACAGATACGCAGTATTTT	CATSSLRGVTDTQYF
TRBV24-1	TRBJ2-3	once	TRBD1	TGTGCCACCAGTGAAGAACAGGGGAGCACAGATACGCAGTATTTT	CATSEEQGSTDTQYF
TRBV7-2	TRBJ1-2	NA	NA	TGTGCCAGCAGCCGAACCGGGGTGGATGGCTACACCTTC	CASSRTGVDGYTF
TRBV6-5	TRBJ1-5	few	NA	TGTGCCAGCAGCCCGGGTTCGGGAGGGTATCAGCCCCAGCATTTT	CASSPGSGGYQPQHF
TRBV20-1	TRBJ1-1	few	NA	TGCAGTGCTAGAGATCGAGGGGACCGGAACACTGAAGCTTTCTTT	CSARDRGDRNTEAFF
TRBV3-1	TRBJ1-2	NA	NA	TGTGCCAGCAGCCAAGATCCGGAGCGAAATGGCTACACCTTC	CASSQDPERNGYTF
TRBV20-1	TRBJ1-5	NA	NA	TGCAGTGCCAACGAGCATTCAGTTAATCAGCCCCAGCATTTT	CSANEHSVNQPQHF
TRBV12-3/TRBV12-4	TRBJ2-7	many	NA	TGTGCCAGCAGTTTGGACCTCCGGTCAGGCTACGAGCAGTACTTC	CASSLDLRSGYEQYF
TRBV15	TRBJ2-1	few	NA	TGTGCCACCAGCAGAGGAGTAGACTTTCTCGGCCCCAATGAGCAGTTCTTC	CATSRGVDFLGPNEQFF
TRBV20-1	TRBJ1-3	NA	NA	TGCAGTGCCCGGAATCCCTCTGGAAACACCATATATTTT	CSARNPSGNTIYF
TRBV18	TRBJ2-5	NA	NA	TGTGCCAGCTCAAGGTACCAAGAGACCCAGTACTTC	CASSRYQETQYF
TRBV11-2	TRBJ2-3	NA	NA	TGTGCCAGCAGCTTAGTACTGGGGCCCGGCACAGATACGCAGTATTTT	CASSLVLGPGTDTQYF
TRBV12-3/TRBV12-4	TRBJ1-5	NA	TRBD1	TGTGCCAGCAGTTTAGGGGGACAGGGAGTTGATCAGCCCCAGCATTTT	CASSLGGQGVDQPQHF
TRBV20-1	TRBJ2-1	NA	TRBD2	TGCAGTGCTCCCGAGATTAGCGGGGGTATAGACTCCTACAATGAGCAGTTCTTC	CSAPEISGGIDSYNEQFF
TRBV25-1	TRBJ1-1	many	NA	TGTGCCAGCAGTGGCCACCTGGACAGTCGAGCTTTCTTT	CASSGHLDSRAFF
TRBV9	TRBJ2-5	NA	NA	TGTGCCAGCAGCGTAGCACCCCTTCGGGTCGGATTGCAAGAGACCCAGTACTTC	CASSVAPLRVGLQETQYF
TRBV6-5	TRBJ2-4	many	TRBD2	TGTGCCAGCAGTAGCGGGGGGGCCGACAAAAACATTCAGTACTTC	CASSSGGADKNIQYF
TRBV20-1	TRBJ1-3	NA	NA	TGCAGTGCTCCAGACAGGAGTGGAAACACCATATATTTT	CSAPDRSGNTIYF
TRBV7-2	TRBJ2-2	NA	TRBD1	TGTGCCAGCAGCTATTTCGACAGGGGGCTTAGCGGGGAGCTGTTTTTT	CASSYFDRGLSGELFF
TRBV20-1	TRBJ2-1	NA	NA	TGCAGTGCTACCTATGGGGGTTCCTACAATGAGCAGTTCTTC	CSATYGGSYNEQFF
TRBV10-2	TRBJ1-6	NA	NA	TGCGCCAGCAGTGGGGCAACTCCTTCACCCCTCCACTTT	CASSGATPSPLHF
TRBV19	TRBJ2-6	few	NA	TGTGCCAGCGCGTCCGGGGCCAACGTCCTGACTTTC	CASASGANVLTF
TRBV30	TRBJ1-2	few	NA	TGTGCCTGGAGTGTCGGGGCTCGGTATGGCTACACCTTC	CAWSVGARYGYTF
TRBV7-9	TRBJ2-2	NA	TRBD2	TGTGCCAGCAGATATATTCGTGGGCTAGCGGACGCGAACACCGGGGAGCTGTTTTTT	CASRYIRGLADANTGELFF
TRBV20-1	TRBJ1-2	NA	NA	TGCAGTGCTCAGGGTGGTAACTATGGCTACACCTTC	CSAQGGNYGYTF
TRBV11-2	TRBJ1-2	NA	TRBD1	TGTGCCAGCAGCCCGGGACAGGGAGGTAATGGCTACACCTTC	CASSPGQGGNGYTF
TRBV10-3	TRBJ2-5	NA	NA	TGTGCCACCCGGGGGGCAGAAGAGACCCAGTACTTC	CATRGAEETQYF
TRBV24-1	TRBJ1-5	NA	NA	TGTGCCACCAGTAATAGCAATCAGCCCCAGCATTTT	CATSNSNQPQHF
TRBV5-1	TRBJ2-3	NA	NA	TGCGCCAGCAGCTCCTTGGGGGACACAGATACGCAGTATTTT	CASSSLGDTDTQYF
TRBV7-2	TRBJ1-6	many	NA	TGTGCCAGCAGCTTAGTTGGGGGGGCAAATTCACCCCTCCACTTT	CASSLVGGANSPLHF
TRBV24-1	TRBJ2-1	few	TRBD1	TGTGCCACCAGTGACAACCGACAGGGATCCTACAATGAGCAGTTCTTC	CATSDNRQGSYNEQFF